This TCR beta chain was captured by sequencing in a study of T cell repertoires in cytomegalovirus infection. For the study at large: Public TCR beta signature analysis indicated the presence of both CMV infection and matching HLA type.

Using its own MiXCR run on the reads, TCRdb lists one record per CDR3 protein. The sample has 250,000 or so distinct CDR3 sequences; 12% are singletons. The study, taken as a whole, reports: HLA-C-restricted TCR beta clonotypes specific for CMV led the ex vivo response. Cumulative frequency of public TCR beta families picked out carriers of CMV plus the relevant HLA.

The CDR3 covers 16 residues. With 4 bases clipped from V and 2 bases from J, the junction kept 4 bases outside the gene matches. Germline V gene data show CDR1 as SGHDN and CDR2 as FVKESK. This clonotype showed up just a few times. What it binds is not known. Input material: PBMCs. V usage is TRBV14 and J usage is TRBJ1-6; 8 positions agree with TRBD1. This TCR was sampled from a human donor in good health (CMV status not recorded). Some clones in this sample may be carry-over from other donors' samples. Written as DNA, the CDR3 is TGTGCCAGCAGCCGTCGGACAGGGACCTATAATTCACCCCTCCACTTT. Translated, it gives CASSRRTGTYNSPLHF.